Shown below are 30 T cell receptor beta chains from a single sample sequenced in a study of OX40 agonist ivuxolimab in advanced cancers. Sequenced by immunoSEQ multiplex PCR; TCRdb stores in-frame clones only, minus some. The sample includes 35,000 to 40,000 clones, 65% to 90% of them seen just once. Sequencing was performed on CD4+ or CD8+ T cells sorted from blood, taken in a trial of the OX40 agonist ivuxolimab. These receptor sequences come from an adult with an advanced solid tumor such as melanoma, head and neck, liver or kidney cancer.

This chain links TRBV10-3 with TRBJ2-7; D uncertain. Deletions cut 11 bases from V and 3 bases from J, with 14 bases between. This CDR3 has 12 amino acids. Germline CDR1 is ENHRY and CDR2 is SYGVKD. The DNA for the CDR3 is TGTGCCCAGGAGAGGCAGTTCTACGAGCAGTACTTC. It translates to CAQERQFYEQYF.

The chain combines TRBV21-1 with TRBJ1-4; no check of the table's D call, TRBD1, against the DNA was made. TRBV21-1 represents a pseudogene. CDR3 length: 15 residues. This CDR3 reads CASSEKDRGNEKLFF. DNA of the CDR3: TGTGCCAGCAGCGAAAAGGACAGGGGTAATGAAAAACTGTTTTTT.

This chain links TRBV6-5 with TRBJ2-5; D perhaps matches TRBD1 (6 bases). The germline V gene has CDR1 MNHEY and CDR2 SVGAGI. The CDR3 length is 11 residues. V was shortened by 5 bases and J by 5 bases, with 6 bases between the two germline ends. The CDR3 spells CASSTGETQYF. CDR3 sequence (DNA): TGTGCCAGCAGTACAGGGGAGACCCAGTACTTC.

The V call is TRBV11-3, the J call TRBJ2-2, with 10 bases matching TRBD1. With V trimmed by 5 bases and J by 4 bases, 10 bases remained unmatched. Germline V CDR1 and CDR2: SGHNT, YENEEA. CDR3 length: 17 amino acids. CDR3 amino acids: CASSIVFGTGVTGELFF. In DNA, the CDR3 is TGTGCCAGCAGCATCGTTTTTGGGACAGGGGTCACCGGGGAGCTGTTTTTT.

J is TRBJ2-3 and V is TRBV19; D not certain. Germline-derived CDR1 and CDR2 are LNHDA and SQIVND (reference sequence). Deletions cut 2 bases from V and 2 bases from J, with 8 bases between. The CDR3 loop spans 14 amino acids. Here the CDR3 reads CASSIMATTDTQYF. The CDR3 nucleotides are TGTGCCAGTAGTATAATGGCGACCACAGATACGCAGTATTTT.

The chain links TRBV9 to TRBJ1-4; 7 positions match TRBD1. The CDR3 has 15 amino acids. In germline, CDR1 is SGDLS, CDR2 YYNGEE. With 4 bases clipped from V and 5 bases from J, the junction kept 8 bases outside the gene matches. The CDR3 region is CASSLQGWSNEKLFF. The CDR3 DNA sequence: TGTGCCAGCAGCTTACAGGGGTGGTCAAATGAAAAACTGTTTTTT.

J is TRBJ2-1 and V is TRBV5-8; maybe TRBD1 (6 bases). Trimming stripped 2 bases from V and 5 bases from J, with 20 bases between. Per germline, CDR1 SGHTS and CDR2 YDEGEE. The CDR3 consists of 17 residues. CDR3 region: CASSFNQGRSLNNEQFF. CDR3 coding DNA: TGTGCCAGCAGCTTTAACCAGGGGCGCAGCCTAAACAATGAGCAGTTCTTC.

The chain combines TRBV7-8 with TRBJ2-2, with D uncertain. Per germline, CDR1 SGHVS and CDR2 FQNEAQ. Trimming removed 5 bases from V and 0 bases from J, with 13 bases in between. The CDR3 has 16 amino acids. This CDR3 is CASSARMVANTGELFF. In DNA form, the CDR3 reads TGTGCCAGCAGCGCGAGGATGGTCGCGAACACCGGGGAGCTGTTTTTT. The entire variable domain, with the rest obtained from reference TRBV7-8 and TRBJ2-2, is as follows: GAGVSQSPRYKVAKRGQDVALRCDPISGHVSLFWYQQALGQGPEFLTYFQNEAQLDKSGLPSDRFFAERPEGSVSTLKIQRTQQEDSAVYLCASSARMVANTGELFFGEGSRLTVL.

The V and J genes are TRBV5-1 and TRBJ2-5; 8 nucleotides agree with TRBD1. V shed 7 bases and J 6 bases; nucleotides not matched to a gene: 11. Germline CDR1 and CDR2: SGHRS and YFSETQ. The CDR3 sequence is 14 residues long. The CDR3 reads CASERTGFGQTQYF. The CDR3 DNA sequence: TGCGCCAGCGAAAGGACAGGGTTCGGACAGACCCAGTACTTC.

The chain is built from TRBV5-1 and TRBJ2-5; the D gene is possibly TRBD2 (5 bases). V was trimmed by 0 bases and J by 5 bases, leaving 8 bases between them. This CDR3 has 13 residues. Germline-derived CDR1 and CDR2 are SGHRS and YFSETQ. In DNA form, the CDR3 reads TGCGCCAGCAGCTTGGCGGGGTTCGAGACCCAGTACTTC. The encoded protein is CASSLAGFETQYF.

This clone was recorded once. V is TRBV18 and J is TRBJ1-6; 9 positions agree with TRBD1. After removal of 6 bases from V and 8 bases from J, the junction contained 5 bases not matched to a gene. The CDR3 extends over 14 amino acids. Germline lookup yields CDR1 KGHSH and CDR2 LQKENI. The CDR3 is CASSYRDRDSPLHF. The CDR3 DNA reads TGTGCCAGCTCGTACCGGGACAGGGATTCACCCCTCCACTTT.

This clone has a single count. CDR3 in amino acids: CASSFYADQETQYF. For the CDR3, the DNA is TGTGCCAGCAGCTTCTACGCGGACCAAGAGACCCAGTACTTC. The chain links TRBV7-2 to TRBJ2-5; D is undetermined. This CDR3 is built from 14 residues. Germline V lookup: CDR1 SGHTA, CDR2 FQGNSA. Deletions cut 3 bases from V and 0 bases from J, with 8 bases between.

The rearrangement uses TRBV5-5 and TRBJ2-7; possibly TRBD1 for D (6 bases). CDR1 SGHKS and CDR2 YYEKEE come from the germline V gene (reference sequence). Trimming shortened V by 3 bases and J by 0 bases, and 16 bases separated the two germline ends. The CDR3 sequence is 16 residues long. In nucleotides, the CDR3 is TGTGCCAGCAGCTCCCTGACAGGACAATTCTCCTACGAGCAGTACTTC. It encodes CASSSLTGQFSYEQYF.

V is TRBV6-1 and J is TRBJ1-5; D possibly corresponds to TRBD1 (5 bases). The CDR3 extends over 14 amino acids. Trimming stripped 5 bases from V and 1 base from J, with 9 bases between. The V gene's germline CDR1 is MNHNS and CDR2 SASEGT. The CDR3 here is CASSFSGSNQPQHF. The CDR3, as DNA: TGTGCCAGCAGTTTCTCAGGGAGCAATCAGCCCCAGCATTTT.

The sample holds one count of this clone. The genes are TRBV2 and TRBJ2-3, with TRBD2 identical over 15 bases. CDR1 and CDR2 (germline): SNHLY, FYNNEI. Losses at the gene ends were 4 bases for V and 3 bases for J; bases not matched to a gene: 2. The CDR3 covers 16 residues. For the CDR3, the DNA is TGTGCCAGCAGTGCCGGGACTAGCGGGAGGACAGATACGCAGTATTTT. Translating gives CASSAGTSGRTDTQYF.

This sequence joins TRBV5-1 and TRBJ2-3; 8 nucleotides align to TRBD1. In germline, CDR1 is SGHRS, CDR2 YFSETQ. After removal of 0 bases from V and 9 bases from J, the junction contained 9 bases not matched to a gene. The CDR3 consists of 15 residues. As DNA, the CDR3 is TGCGCCAGCAGCTTGGAGGGGACAGGAGGCGGAACGCAGTATTTT. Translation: CASSLEGTGGGTQYF.

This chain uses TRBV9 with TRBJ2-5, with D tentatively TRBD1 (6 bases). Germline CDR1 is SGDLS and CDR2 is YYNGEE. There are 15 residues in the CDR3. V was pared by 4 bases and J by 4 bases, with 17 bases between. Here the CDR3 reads CASSLEGVWGETQYF. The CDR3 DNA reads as TGTGCCAGCAGCCTAGAGGGGGTGTGGGGAGAGACCCAGTACTTC.

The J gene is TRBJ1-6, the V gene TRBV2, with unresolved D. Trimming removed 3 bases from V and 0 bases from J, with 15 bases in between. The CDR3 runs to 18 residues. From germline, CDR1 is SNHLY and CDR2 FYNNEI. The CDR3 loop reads CASSERRPSSSYNSPLHF. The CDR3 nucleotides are TGTGCCAGCAGTGAGAGGCGGCCGTCTAGCTCCTATAATTCACCCCTCCACTTT. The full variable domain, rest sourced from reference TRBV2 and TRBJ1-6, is EPEVTQTPSHQVTQMGQEVILRCVPISNHLYFYWYRQILGQKVEFLVSFYNNEISEKSEIFDDQFSVERPDGSNFTLKIRSTKLEDSAMYFCASSERRPSSSYNSPLHFGNGTRLTVT.

The CDR3 is CASSKGGSTDTQYF. The CDR3 bases are TGTGCCAGCAGCAAGGGGGGTAGCACAGATACGCAGTATTTT. The J gene is TRBJ2-3, the V gene TRBV11-3; possibly TRBD1 or TRBD2 for D (6 bases each). The CDR3 consists of 14 residues. Germline CDR1 SGHNT, CDR2 YENEEA. Trimming left V 5 bases short and J 0 bases short, with 9 bases between. Looking up the rest from reference TRBV11-3 and TRBJ2-3 gives the full variable domain: EAGVVQSPRYKIIEKKQPVAFWCNPISGHNTLYWYLQNLGQGPELLIRYENEEAVDDSQLPKDRFSAERLKGVDSTLKIQPAELGDSAVYLCASSKGGSTDTQYFGPGTRLTVL.

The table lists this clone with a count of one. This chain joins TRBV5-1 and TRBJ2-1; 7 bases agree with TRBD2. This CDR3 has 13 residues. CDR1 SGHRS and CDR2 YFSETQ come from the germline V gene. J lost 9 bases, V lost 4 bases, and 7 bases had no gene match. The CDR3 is CASSDQPSGEQFF. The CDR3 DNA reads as TGCGCCAGCAGCGACCAGCCTAGCGGTGAGCAGTTCTTC.

The CDR3: CASSPLPGGETQYF. The CDR3 coding sequence is TGTGCCAGCTCACCACTCCCAGGGGGCGAGACCCAGTACTTC. The rearrangement uses TRBV18 and TRBJ2-5; TRBD1 agrees at 8 bases. After removal of 1 base from V and 5 bases from J, the junction contained 3 bases not matched to a gene. Germline loops: CDR1 KGHSH, CDR2 LQKENI. The CDR3 extends over 14 amino acids.

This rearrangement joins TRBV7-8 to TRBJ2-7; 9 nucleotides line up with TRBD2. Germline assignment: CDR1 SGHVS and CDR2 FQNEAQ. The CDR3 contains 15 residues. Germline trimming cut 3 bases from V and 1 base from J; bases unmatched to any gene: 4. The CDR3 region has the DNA TGTGCCAGCAGCTTGGTGACTAGCGGTTCCTACGAGCAGTACTTC. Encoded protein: CASSLVTSGSYEQYF. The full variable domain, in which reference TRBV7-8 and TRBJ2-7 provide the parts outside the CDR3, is GAGVSQSPRYKVAKRGQDVALRCDPISGHVSLFWYQQALGQGPEFLTYFQNEAQLDKSGLPSDRFFAERPEGSVSTLKIQRTQQEDSAVYLCASSLVTSGSYEQYFGPGTRLTVT.

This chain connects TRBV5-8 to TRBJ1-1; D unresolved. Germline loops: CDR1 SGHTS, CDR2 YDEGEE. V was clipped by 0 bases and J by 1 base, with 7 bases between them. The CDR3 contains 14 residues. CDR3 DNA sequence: TGTGCCAGCAGCTTGGGCTTGGGGAACACTGAAGCTTTCTTT. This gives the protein CASSLGLGNTEAFF.

CDR3 sequence (DNA): TGTGCCAGCTCACCAGCCTTGAACGACTTCCGGAATACGCAGTATTTT. Encoded protein: CASSPALNDFRNTQYF. The chain couples TRBV18 to TRBJ2-3; D is unclear. Germline values: CDR1 KGHSH, CDR2 LQKENI. This CDR3 contains 16 residues. V shed 2 bases and J shed 7 bases, with 19 bases lying between them.

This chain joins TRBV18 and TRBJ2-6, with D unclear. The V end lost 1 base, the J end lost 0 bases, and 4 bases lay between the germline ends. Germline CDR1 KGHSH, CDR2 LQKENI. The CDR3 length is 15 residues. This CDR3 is CASSPQPSGANVLTF. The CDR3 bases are TGTGCCAGCTCACCACAGCCCTCTGGGGCCAACGTCCTGACTTTC.

CDR3 nucleotide sequence: TGTGCCAGCAGTCGAGACAGCTCTGGGGCCAACGTCCTGACTTTC. It is translated as CASSRDSSGANVLTF. The chain couples TRBV7-3 to TRBJ2-6, with D maybe TRBD1 (5 bases). V gave up 6 bases and J gave up 0 bases, with 9 bases separating them. The CDR3 contains 15 residues. The germline CDR1 and CDR2 sequences are SGHTA and FQGTGA.

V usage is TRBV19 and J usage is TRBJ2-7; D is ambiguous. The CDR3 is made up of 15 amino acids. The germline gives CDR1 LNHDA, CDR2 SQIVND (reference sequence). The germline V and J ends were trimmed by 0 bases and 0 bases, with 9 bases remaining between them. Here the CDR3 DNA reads TGTGCCAGTAGTATAGATGGGTGGAGCTCCTACGAGCAGTACTTC. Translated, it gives CASSIDGWSSYEQYF.

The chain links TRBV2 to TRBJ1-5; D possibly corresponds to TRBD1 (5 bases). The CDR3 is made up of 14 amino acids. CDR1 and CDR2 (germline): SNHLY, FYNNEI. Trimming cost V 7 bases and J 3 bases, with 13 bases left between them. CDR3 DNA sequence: TGTGCCAGCACTTCGACAGCTGACAATCAGCCCCAGCATTTT. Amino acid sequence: CASTSTADNQPQHF.

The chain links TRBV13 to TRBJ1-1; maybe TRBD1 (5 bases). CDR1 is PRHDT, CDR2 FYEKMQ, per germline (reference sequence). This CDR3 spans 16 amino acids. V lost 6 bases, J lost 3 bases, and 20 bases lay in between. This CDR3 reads CASSPGGWGVDTEAFF. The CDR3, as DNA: TGTGCCAGCAGTCCCGGGGGTTGGGGGGTCGACACTGAAGCTTTCTTT.

CDR3 amino acids: CASSRGQGAYEQYF. The CDR3 region has the DNA TGTGCCAGCAGCCGGGGACAGGGGGCCTACGAGCAGTACTTC. The J gene is TRBJ2-7, the V gene TRBV11-3, with 11 bases aligning to TRBD1. The germline CDR1 and CDR2 sequences are SGHNT and YENEEA. J was trimmed by 2 bases and V by 5 bases; bases with no gene match: 2. CDR3 length: 14 amino acids.